Below, 26 T cell receptor beta chains from the same sample are listed, as sequenced in a study of blood T cell repertoires in COVID-19 (dated by TCRdb to about 2020). The method behind the library was the immunoSEQ multiplex PCR assay. In TCRdb, the immuneACCESS table is reduced to in-frame sequences with V and J assigned. These tables do not hold every clone; where another copy was compared, an unresolved V gene accounts for under half, and the others remain unexplained. For this sample the table gives 120,000 or so clones, of which approximately 90% were detected only once. The ten biggest clones cover 7.6% of the sample. Sequenced input: peripheral blood. The receptors originated from a man aged 50 or older with acute or convalescent COVID-19.

CDR3 protein: CASSLVRGDFQETQYF. DNA of the CDR3: TGTGCCAGCAGCTTGGTCAGGGGCGACTTTCAAGAGACCCAGTACTTC. J is TRBJ2-5 and V is TRBV7-2, with D perhaps TRBD1 (6 bases). Germline assignment: CDR1 SGHTA and CDR2 FQGNSA. Trimming stripped 3 bases from V and 2 bases from J, with 16 bases between. The CDR3 runs 16 residues.

The chain carries TRBV11-2 and TRBJ2-1; D possibly corresponds to TRBD2 (5 bases). Per the germline V gene, CDR1 is SGHAT and CDR2 is FQNNGV. CDR3 size: 13 residues. The V end was cut by 1 base, the J end by 4 bases, with 5 bases between. The DNA for the CDR3 is TGTGCCAGCAGCTTAGGCGGGTACAATGAGCAGTTCTTC. Translated: CASSLGGYNEQFF. Based on the CDR3 plus reference TRBV11-2 and TRBJ2-1, the full variable domain is EAGVAQSPRYKIIEKRQSVAFWCNPISGHATLYWYQQILGQGPKLLIQFQNNGVVDDSQLPKDRFSAERLKGVDSTLKIQPAKLEDSAVYLCASSLGGYNEQFFGPGTRLTVL.

The rearrangement uses TRBV11-3 and TRBJ2-5, with a possible D match to TRBD2 (6 bases). This CDR3 region has 14 residues. Per germline, CDR1 SGHNT and CDR2 YENEEA. The ends were cut back, 5 bases at V and 2 bases at J, with 12 bases in the middle. CDR3 coding DNA: TGTGCCAGCAGCCTCGGACTATTGCAAGAGACCCAGTACTTC. This encodes CASSLGLLQETQYF. The whole variable domain, filled in from reference TRBV11-3 and TRBJ2-5, reads EAGVVQSPRYKIIEKKQPVAFWCNPISGHNTLYWYLQNLGQGPELLIRYENEEAVDDSQLPKDRFSAERLKGVDSTLKIQPAELGDSAVYLCASSLGLLQETQYFGPGTRLLVL.

The rearrangement links TRBV7-2 to TRBJ2-5; 10 nucleotides agree with TRBD2. The CDR3 extends over 16 amino acids. With 5 bases clipped from V and 3 bases from J, the junction kept 9 bases outside the gene matches. The V gene's germline CDR1 is SGHTA and CDR2 FQGNSA. CDR3 residues: CASSLRLAGVKETQYF. The DNA of the CDR3 is TGTGCCAGCAGCCTCAGACTAGCGGGTGTCAAAGAGACCCAGTACTTC.

The chain recombines TRBV5-1 with TRBJ1-1; D call uncertain. The CDR3 runs to 13 residues. V was trimmed by 4 bases and J by 4 bases, leaving 11 bases between them. Germline CDR1 reads SGHRS; CDR2 reads YFSETQ. This CDR3 reads CASSRIGVTEAFF. CDR3 in DNA: TGCGCCAGCAGCCGCATCGGGGTCACTGAAGCTTTCTTT.

The V call is TRBV7-2, the J call TRBJ2-7; 14 bases fit TRBD2. There are 16 residues in the CDR3. CDR1 and CDR2 (germline): SGHTA, FQGNSA. V trimming: 6 bases; J trimming: 6 bases; junction bases outside the gene matches: 10. CDR3 coding DNA: TGTGCCAGCAGTCAGGGACTAGCGGGAGTGCTAGGCGAGCAGTACTTC. Translating gives CASSQGLAGVLGEQYF.

The chain couples TRBV30 to TRBJ1-2, with 8 bases lining up with TRBD1. V shed 4 bases, J shed 7 bases, and the junction held 14 bases outside the gene matches. Germline values: CDR1 GTSNPN, CDR2 SVGIG (reference sequence). CDR3 length equals 15 residues. This chain's CDR3 is CAWINGGQGASGYTF. CDR3 in DNA: TGTGCCTGGATTAACGGAGGGCAGGGGGCGAGTGGCTACACCTTC.

V is TRBV4-1 and J is TRBJ1-1; 8 bases agree with TRBD1. This CDR3 region has 15 residues. With 5 bases clipped from V and 1 base from J, the junction kept 6 bases outside the gene matches. CDR1 is MGHRA and CDR2 is YSYEKL in the germline V gene. This CDR3 reads CASSTSTGENTEAFF. CDR3 coding DNA: TGCGCCAGCAGCACCTCGACAGGGGAGAACACTGAAGCTTTCTTT.

The chain carries TRBV30 and TRBJ1-5, with TRBD1 matching 7 bases. J lost 2 bases, V lost 3 bases, and 7 bases had no gene match. The CDR3 sequence is 15 residues long. Looked up from germline, CDR1 is GTSNPN and CDR2 is SVGIG (reference sequence). The CDR3 DNA is TGTGCCTGGAGCCTTGGGACAGTGGGCAATCAGCCCCAGCATTTT. Residues: CAWSLGTVGNQPQHF.

The chain carries TRBV27 and TRBJ2-7; no definite D call. Trimming removed 3 bases from V and 5 bases from J, with 8 bases in between. Germline values: CDR1 MNHEY, CDR2 SMNVEV (reference sequence). This CDR3 contains 12 residues. CDR3 nucleotide sequence: TGTGCCAGCAGTTTCTCGGGTGACGAGCAGTACTTC. It translates to CASSFSGDEQYF.

The gene calls are TRBV11-3 and TRBJ2-7; 8 bases line up with TRBD1. The CDR3 has 15 amino acids. V lost 2 bases, J lost 6 bases, and 9 bases stayed unmatched. Germline V lookup: CDR1 SGHNT, CDR2 YENEEA. CDR3 in amino acids: CASSLSGYRGSEQYF. CDR3 sequence (DNA): TGTGCCAGCAGCTTAAGTGGTTACAGGGGGTCCGAGCAGTACTTC.

V is TRBV10-1 and J is TRBJ2-1; perhaps TRBD1 as D (5 bases). CDR1 and CDR2 (germline): WNHNN, SYGVQD (reference sequence). The CDR3 is 14 residues long. V was pared by 0 bases and J by 8 bases, with 11 bases between. Written as DNA, the CDR3 is TGCGCCAGCAGTGAGTCGGAGAGCAGGGATGAGCAGTTCTTC. It encodes CASSESESRDEQFF.

The chain has TRBV6-5 and TRBJ1-1; 9 bases agree with TRBD1. There are 14 residues in the CDR3. V was pared by 6 bases and J by 6 bases, with 8 bases of the junction left unmatched. Germline V CDR1 and CDR2: MNHEY, SVGAGI. The CDR3 nucleotides read TGTGCCAGCAGAGCTGACAGGGGGGGCGCTGAAGCTTTCTTT. It specifies CASRADRGGAEAFF.

The rearrangement joins TRBV6-4 to TRBJ1-5; 8 positions agree with TRBD1. CDR3 size: 14 residues. Germline trimming cut 5 bases from V and 5 bases from J; bases unmatched to any gene: 5. Germline V gives CDR1 MRHNA, CDR2 SNTAGT. CDR3 sequence: CASSPTGVDQPQHF. The DNA of the CDR3 is TGTGCCAGCAGTCCGACAGGGGTGGATCAGCCCCAGCATTTT.

The chain uses TRBV4-1 and TRBJ2-3, with unresolved D. The CDR3 sequence is 15 residues long. V lost 2 bases, J lost 8 bases, and 17 bases lay in between. CDR1 MGHRA and CDR2 YSYEKL come from the germline V gene. CDR3 nucleotides: TGCGCCAGCAGCCAATCGGCGAATATGGCGGCTACGCAGTATTTT. It specifies CASSQSANMAATQYF.

The chain links TRBV11-2 to TRBJ2-1, with 8 bases lining up with TRBD1. Germline V gene sequence: CDR1 SGHAT, CDR2 FQNNGV. V was clipped by 2 bases and J by 5 bases; unmatched bases: 5. This CDR3 has 15 amino acids. The chain's CDR3 is CASSLSGQGNNEQFF. The CDR3, as DNA: TGTGCCAGCAGCTTATCAGGACAGGGAAACAATGAGCAGTTCTTC.

V usage is TRBV19 and J usage is TRBJ1-5; D call uncertain. CDR1 and CDR2 from the germline V gene are LNHDA and SQIVND (reference sequence). The CDR3 is 13 residues long. With 3 bases removed from V and 6 bases from J, the gap between germline ends came to 9 bases. CDR3 nucleotides: TGTGCCAGTAGTATTGGGCAATTTCAGCCCCAGCATTTT. Its protein product is CASSIGQFQPQHF.

This clone occurred a few times. The chain recombines TRBV3-1 (or the pseudogene TRBV3-2) with TRBJ2-2; 9 bases align to TRBD2. Germline-derived CDR1 and CDR2 are LGHDT and YNNKEL (reference sequence). CDR3 length equals 16 residues. V trimming: 2 bases; J trimming: 2 bases; junction bases outside the gene matches: 3. Here the CDR3 reads CASSQLSGSNTGELFF. The CDR3, as DNA: TGTGCCAGCAGCCAACTTAGCGGGAGTAACACCGGGGAGCTGTTTTTT.

The chain carries TRBV7-9 and TRBJ2-3; TRBD1 is a possible D gene (5 bases). There are 16 residues in the CDR3. Looked up from germline, CDR1 is SEHNR and CDR2 is FQNEAQ (reference sequence). The V gene lost 1 base and the J gene lost 1 base, with 12 bases spanning the gap. The CDR3 sequence: CASSLGSGKGTDTQYF. In DNA, the CDR3 is TGTGCCAGCAGCTTAGGGTCAGGGAAGGGCACAGATACGCAGTATTTT.

The J gene is TRBJ1-4, the V gene TRBV7-9; D uncertain. Trimming left V 2 bases short and J 5 bases short, with 9 bases between. CDR3 size: 14 residues. The germline V gene has CDR1 SEHNR and CDR2 FQNEAQ (reference sequence). The DNA of the CDR3 is TGTGCCAGCAGCTTAAACCAGGCCAATGAAAAACTGTTTTTT. Amino acids: CASSLNQANEKLFF.

This chain connects TRBV11-2 to TRBJ1-1, with 8 bases matching TRBD1. Germline values: CDR1 SGHAT, CDR2 FQNNGV. The V gene end was trimmed by 1 base and the J gene end by 2 bases; junction bases not matched to a gene: 3. This CDR3 is 15 amino acids long. This CDR3 reads CASSLGDRQNTEAFF. Here the CDR3 DNA reads TGTGCCAGCAGCTTAGGGGACAGGCAAAACACTGAAGCTTTCTTT.

This clone was counted once. V and J are TRBV7-2 and TRBJ1-5, with D hard to call. Germline V gene lookup returns CDR1 SGHTA and CDR2 FQGNSA. This CDR3 comprises 15 residues. The V end was cut by 6 bases, the J end by 0 bases, with 12 bases between. CDR3: CASRPTANSNQPQHF. CDR3 nucleotides: TGTGCCAGCAGGCCTACAGCAAATAGCAATCAGCCCCAGCATTTT.

The chain couples TRBV3-1 (or the pseudogene TRBV3-2) to TRBJ1-2, with 8 bases that match TRBD1. Trimming at V came to 4 bases and at J to 7 bases, leaving 8 bases not matched to a gene. Germline V gene sequence: CDR1 LGHDT, CDR2 YNNKEL (reference sequence). The CDR3 runs to 14 residues. The CDR3, as DNA: TGTGCCAGCAGCCTACGACAGGGGCAGAGTGGCTACACCTTC. Protein sequence: CASSLRQGQSGYTF.

The gene calls are TRBV11-2 and TRBJ2-7, with D uncertain. The CDR3 has 12 amino acids. Germline values: CDR1 SGHAT, CDR2 FQNNGV. Trimming removed 4 bases at V and 5 bases at J, with 9 bases between. Here the CDR3 reads CASSSFFDEQYF. CDR3 DNA: TGTGCCAGCAGCTCCTTTTTTGACGAGCAGTACTTC.

The chain carries TRBV7-9 and TRBJ2-7; unclear D gene. CDR3 length: 12 amino acids. Germline V gene data show CDR1 as SEHNR and CDR2 as FQNEAQ (reference sequence). The V gene lost 5 bases and the J gene lost 2 bases, with 7 bases spanning the gap. CDR3 residues: CASSPDTYEQYF. As DNA, the CDR3 is TGTGCCAGCAGCCCTGACACCTACGAGCAGTACTTC.

This sequence joins TRBV18 and TRBJ2-7, with D tentatively TRBD1 (6 bases). The CDR3 consists of 15 residues. Germline values: CDR1 KGHSH, CDR2 LQKENI. Trimming removed 3 bases from V and 3 bases from J, with 15 bases in between. The CDR3 nucleotides are TGTGCCAGCTCACCGGCTGGGGGCAAGCTCTACGAGCAGTACTTC. Translating it yields CASSPAGGKLYEQYF.